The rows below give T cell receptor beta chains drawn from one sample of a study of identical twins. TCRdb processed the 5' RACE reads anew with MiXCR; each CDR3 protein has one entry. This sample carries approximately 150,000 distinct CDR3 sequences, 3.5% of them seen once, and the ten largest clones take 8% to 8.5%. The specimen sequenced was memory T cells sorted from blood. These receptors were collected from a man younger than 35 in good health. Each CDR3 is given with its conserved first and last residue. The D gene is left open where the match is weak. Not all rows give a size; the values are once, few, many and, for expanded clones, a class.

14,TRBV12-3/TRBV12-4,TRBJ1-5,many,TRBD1,TGTGCCAGCAGGGGACAGGGTCCTGAGCAGCCCCAGCATTTT,CASRGQGPEQPQHF
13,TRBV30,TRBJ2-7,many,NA,TGTGCCTGGAGTCCGGGGCCGTCCTACGAGCAGTACTTC,CAWSPGPSYEQYF
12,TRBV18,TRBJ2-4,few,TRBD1,TGTGCCAGCTCAGCAAGGGGGCTGGGTCGGTACTTC,CASSARGLGRYF
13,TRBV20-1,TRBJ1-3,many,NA,TGCAGTGCCCCCACAGATTCGGGAAACACCATATATTTT,CSAPTDSGNTIYF
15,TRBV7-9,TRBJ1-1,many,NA,TGTGCCAGCAGCTTAGGAGCAGCTTCGAACACTGAAGCTTTCTTT,CASSLGAASNTEAFF
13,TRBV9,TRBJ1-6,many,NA,TGTGCCAGCAGCGTAGAGACGAATTCACCCCTCCACTTT,CASSVETNSPLHF
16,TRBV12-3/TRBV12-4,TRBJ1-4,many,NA,TGTGCCAGCAGTTTAGGTCTATCTTCAACTAATGAAAAACTGTTTTTT,CASSLGLSSTNEKLFF
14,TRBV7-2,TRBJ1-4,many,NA,TGTGCCAGCAGCGCAGAAACAGAGAATGAAAAACTGTTTTTT,CASSAETENEKLFF
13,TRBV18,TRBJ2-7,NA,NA,TGTGCCAGCTCACCGGCCAGGGGCTACGAGCAGTACTTC,CASSPARGYEQYF
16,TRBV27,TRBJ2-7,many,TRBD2,TGTGCCAGCAGACGACTAGCGGGAGGGAGCTCCTACGAGCAGTACTTC,CASRRLAGGSSYEQYF
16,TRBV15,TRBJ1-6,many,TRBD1,TGTGCCACCAGCCGCTCAGTTGGGACAGGAGGATCACCCCTCCACTTT,CATSRSVGTGGSPLHF
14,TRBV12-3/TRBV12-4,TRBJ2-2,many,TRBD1,TGTGCCAGCAGTCTGGGACAGTACACCGGGGAGCTGTTTTTT,CASSLGQYTGELFF
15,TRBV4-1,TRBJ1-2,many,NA,TGCGCCAGCAGCCAGAAAGACACGTGGGGAGAGGGCTACACCTTC,CASSQKDTWGEGYTF
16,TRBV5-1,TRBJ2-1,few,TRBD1,TGCGCCAGCAGCTTGGCGGCCGGACAGGGTTTGTATGAGCAGTTCTTC,CASSLAAGQGLYEQFF
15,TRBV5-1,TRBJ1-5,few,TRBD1,TGCGCCAGCAGCTTCGGACAGGGCCGGGGTCAGCCCCAGCATTTT,CASSFGQGRGQPQHF
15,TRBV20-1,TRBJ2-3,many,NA,TGCAGTGCTAGAGATATTCGCGGGAGCACAGATACGCAGTATTTT,CSARDIRGSTDTQYF
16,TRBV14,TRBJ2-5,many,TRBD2,TGTGCCAGCAGCCAGATAGCGGGAGGTTCGTCGGAGACCCAGTACTTC,CASSQIAGGSSETQYF
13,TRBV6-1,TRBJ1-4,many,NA,TGTGCCAGCAGCCGACGGGGGAATGAAAAACTGTTTTTT,CASSRRGNEKLFF
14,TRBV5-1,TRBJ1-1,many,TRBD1,TGCGCCAGCAGCTCGACAGGGGGCGAGACTGAAGCTTTCTTT,CASSSTGGETEAFF
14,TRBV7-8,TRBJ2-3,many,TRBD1,TGTGCCAGCAGCCTTGTCAGGGGGACAGATACGCAGTATTTT,CASSLVRGTDTQYF